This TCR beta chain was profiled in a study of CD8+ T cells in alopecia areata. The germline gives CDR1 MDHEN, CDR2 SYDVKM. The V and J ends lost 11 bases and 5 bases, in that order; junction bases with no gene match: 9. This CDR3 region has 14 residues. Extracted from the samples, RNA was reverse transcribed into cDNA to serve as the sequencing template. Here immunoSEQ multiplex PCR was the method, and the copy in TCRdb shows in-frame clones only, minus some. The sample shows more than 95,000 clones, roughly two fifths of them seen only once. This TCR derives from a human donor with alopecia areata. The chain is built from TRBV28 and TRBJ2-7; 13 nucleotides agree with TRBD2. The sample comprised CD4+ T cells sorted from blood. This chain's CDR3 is CAGGSGTSGNEQYF. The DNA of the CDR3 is TGTGCCGGGGGGTCCGGGACTAGCGGGAACGAGCAGTACTTC.